This T cell receptor (beta chain) was recovered during a study of T cells expressing NK-cell markers. From the 5' RACE reads, TCRdb lists one entry per CDR3 protein and no DNA. The record lists hundreds of thousands of distinct CDR3 sequences, of which the ten most abundant hold around 5%. CDR3 length: 17 residues. The V gene's germline CDR1 is SGHRS and CDR2 YFSETQ. This TCR came from a man between 18 and 69 years old in good health. Material for sequencing was blood T cells: a sorted CD56 or NKG2C T cell subset, CD4+ or CD8+ T cells, or bulk PBMC T cells (not recorded which). The chain combines TRBV5-1 with TRBJ2-2; with no DNA, the TCRdb D assignment of TRBD2 cannot be verified. This chain's CDR3 is CASSDTPGLAGNGELFF.